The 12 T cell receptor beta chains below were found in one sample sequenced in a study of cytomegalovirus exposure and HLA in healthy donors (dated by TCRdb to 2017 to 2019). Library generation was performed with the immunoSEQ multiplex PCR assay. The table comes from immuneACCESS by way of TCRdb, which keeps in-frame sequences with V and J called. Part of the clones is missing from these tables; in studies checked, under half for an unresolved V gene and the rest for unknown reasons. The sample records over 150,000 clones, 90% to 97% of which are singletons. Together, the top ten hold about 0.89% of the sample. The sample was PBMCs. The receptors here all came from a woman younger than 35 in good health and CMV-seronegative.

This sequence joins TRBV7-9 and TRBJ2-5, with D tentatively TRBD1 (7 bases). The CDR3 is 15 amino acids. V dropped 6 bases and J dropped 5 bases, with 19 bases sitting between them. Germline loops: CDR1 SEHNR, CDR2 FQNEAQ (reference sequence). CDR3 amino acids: CASRPGTAGGETQYF. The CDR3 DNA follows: TGTGCCAGCAGACCCGGGACAGCAGGGGGGGAGACCCAGTACTTC.

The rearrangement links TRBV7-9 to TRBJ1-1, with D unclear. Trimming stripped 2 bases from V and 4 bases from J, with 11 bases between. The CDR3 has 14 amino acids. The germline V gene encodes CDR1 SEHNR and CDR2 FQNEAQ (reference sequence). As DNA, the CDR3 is TGTGCCAGCAGCTTAAATCGGGGAACCACTGAAGCTTTCTTT. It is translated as CASSLNRGTTEAFF.

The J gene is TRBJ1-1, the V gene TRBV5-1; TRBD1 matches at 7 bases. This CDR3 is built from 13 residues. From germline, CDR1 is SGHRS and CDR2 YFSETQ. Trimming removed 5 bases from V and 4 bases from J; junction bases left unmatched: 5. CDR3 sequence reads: CASSYGQATEAFF. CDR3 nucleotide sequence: TGCGCCAGCAGTTACGGACAGGCCACTGAAGCTTTCTTT.

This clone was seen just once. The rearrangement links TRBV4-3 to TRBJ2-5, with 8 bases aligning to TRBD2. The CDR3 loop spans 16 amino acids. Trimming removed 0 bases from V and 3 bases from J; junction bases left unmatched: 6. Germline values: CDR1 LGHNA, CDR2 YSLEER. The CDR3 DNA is TGCGCCAGCAGCCAAGATTGGGGGACTAGGGAAGAGACCCAGTACTTC. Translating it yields CASSQDWGTREETQYF.

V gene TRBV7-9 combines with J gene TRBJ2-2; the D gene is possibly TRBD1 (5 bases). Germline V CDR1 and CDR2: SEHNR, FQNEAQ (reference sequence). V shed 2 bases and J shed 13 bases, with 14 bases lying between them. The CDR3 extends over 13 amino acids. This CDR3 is CASSLFDQGGLFF. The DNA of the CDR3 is TGTGCCAGCAGCTTATTCGATCAGGGCGGGCTGTTTTTT.

The CDR3, as DNA: TGCGCCAGCAGAGACTTGGGGACACGGTCCTACGAGCAGTACTTC. It is translated as CASRDLGTRSYEQYF. The chain joins TRBV10-1 to TRBJ2-7, with a possible D match to TRBD1 (6 bases). The CDR3 is 15 amino acids. Germline CDR1 WNHNN, CDR2 SYGVQD (reference sequence). V shed 6 bases and J shed 1 base, with 16 bases lying between them.

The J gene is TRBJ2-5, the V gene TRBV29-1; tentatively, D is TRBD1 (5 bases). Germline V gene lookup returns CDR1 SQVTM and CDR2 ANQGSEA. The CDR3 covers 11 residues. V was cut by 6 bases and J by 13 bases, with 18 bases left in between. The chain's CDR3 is CSVAQETALYF. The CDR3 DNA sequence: TGCAGCGTCGCTCAGGAGACAGCCTTGTACTTC.

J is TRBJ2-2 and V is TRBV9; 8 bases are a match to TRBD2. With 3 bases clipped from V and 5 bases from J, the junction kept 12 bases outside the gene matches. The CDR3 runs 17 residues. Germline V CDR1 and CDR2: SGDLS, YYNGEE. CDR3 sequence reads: CASSGPGLGAQTGELFF. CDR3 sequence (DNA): TGTGCCAGCAGCGGACCGGGACTAGGGGCTCAAACCGGGGAGCTGTTTTTT.

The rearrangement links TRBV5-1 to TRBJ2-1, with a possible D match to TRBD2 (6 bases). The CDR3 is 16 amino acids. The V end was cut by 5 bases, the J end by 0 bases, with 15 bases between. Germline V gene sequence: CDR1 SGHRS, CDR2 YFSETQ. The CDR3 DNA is TGCGCCAGCAGGTCAGACTCCGGGAGCTCCTACAATGAGCAGTTCTTC. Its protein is CASRSDSGSSYNEQFF.

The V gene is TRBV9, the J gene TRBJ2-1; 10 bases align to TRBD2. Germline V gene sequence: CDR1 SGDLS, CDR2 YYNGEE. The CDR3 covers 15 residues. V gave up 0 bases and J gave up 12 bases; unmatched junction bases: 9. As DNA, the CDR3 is TGTGCCAGCAGCGTAGAGGGTAGCGGGGGGCCGCTGCAGTTCTTC. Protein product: CASSVEGSGGPLQFF.

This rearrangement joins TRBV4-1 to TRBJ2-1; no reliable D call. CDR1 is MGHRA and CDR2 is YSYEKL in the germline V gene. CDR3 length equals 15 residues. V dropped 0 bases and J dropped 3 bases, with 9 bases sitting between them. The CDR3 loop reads CASSQESVVYNEQFF. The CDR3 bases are TGCGCCAGCAGCCAAGAATCGGTGGTCTACAATGAGCAGTTCTTC.

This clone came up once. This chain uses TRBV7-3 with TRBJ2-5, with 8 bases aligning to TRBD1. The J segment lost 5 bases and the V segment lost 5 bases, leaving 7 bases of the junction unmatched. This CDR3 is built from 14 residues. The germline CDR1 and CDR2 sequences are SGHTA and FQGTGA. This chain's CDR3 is CASSLQGARETQYF. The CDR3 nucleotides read TGTGCCAGCAGCCTGCAGGGGGCACGGGAGACCCAGTACTTC.